This is a list of T cell receptor beta chains from one sample in a study of T cells expressing NK-cell markers. From its re-call of the 5' RACE reads, TCRdb lists each CDR3 protein once, without DNA. This listing includes over 120,000 distinct CDR3 sequences. Sequenced: blood T cells: a sorted CD56 or NKG2C T cell subset, CD4+ or CD8+ T cells, or bulk PBMC T cells (not recorded which). The receptor source for this set is a young man in good health. Each CDR3 is given with its conserved first and last residue.

TRBV19	15	TRBJ2-5	CACSIGGWSKETQYF
TRBV19	17	TRBJ2-3	CASSTTIAGLNTDTQYF
TRBV6-2/TRBV6-3	16	TRBJ2-2	CASSPTGTRNTGELFF
TRBV7-2	17	TRBJ2-7	CASSRVGLAENPYEQYF
TRBV19	14	TRBJ2-1	CASSIVGPNNEQFF
TRBV12-3/TRBV12-4	13	TRBJ2-1	CALGSGAYNEQFF
TRBV3-1	16	TRBJ2-3	CASSQHSGIVGDTQYF
TRBV29-1	16	TRBJ2-1	CSAEIEAGSSYNEQFF
TRBV6-1	15	TRBJ2-7	CASSEPGQPHYEQYF
TRBV7-9	15	TRBJ2-1	CASSPAGLAVGEQFF
TRBV7-9	14	TRBJ2-1	CASTRINGGNEQFF
TRBV7-9	16	TRBJ2-1	CASSRTSGRGYNEQFF
TRBV7-8	13	TRBJ2-1	CASTLGTSNEQFF
TRBV14	15	TRBJ2-1	CASSLLAGGFNEQFF
TRBV12-3/TRBV12-4	11	TRBJ2-1	CASSFNDEQFF